Listed below are T cell receptor beta chains from one sample, sequenced in a study of control samples from healthy donors and cancer patients. The table came from immunoSEQ multiplex PCR; TCRdb's copy has only in-frame clones and leaves some out. The repertoire has over 20,000 clones, roughly four fifths of them found once; the top ten carry approximately 22%. Sequencing input: PBMCs. The receptors were gathered from a man between 60 and 75 years old with colorectal cancer. Each CDR3 is given without its conserved first and last residue.

v_gene	j_gene	CDR3aa
TRBV15	TRBJ1-2	ATSRDRRDRGYREGYT
TRBV4-1	TRBJ1-3	ASSQGATRSSGNTIY
TRBV19	TRBJ1-5	ASSIGGTGNQPQH
TRBV6-1	TRBJ1-3	ASSEPRRQTLSGNTIY
TRBV30	TRBJ2-5	AWSVWGQETQY
TRBV25-1	TRBJ1-3	ASSETGRSGNTIY
TRBV5-1	TRBJ1-2	ASSLIGLPRDGYT
TRBV2	TRBJ1-6	ASSDPDRGPVGNSPLH
TRBV6-4	TRBJ1-5	ASSEGTGGSSQPQH
TRBV18	TRBJ1-1	ASSWTENTEAF
TRBV7-9	TRBJ2-7	ASSPSTPAVVAEQY
TRBV9	TRBJ1-2	ASSVDGQGGGYT
TRBV9	TRBJ2-1	ASSVGDVGLAVNEQF
TRBV6-5	TRBJ2-4	ASSRRTAAKNIQY
TRBV2	TRBJ1-4	ASSGGDPNGEKLF
TRBV10-3	TRBJ1-2	AISDGTGAGYT
TRBV5-1	TRBJ2-3	ASSLVRITDTQY
TRBV9	TRBJ1-1	ASSPGDTEAF
TRBV9	TRBJ2-1	ASSVKGQGGNEQF
TRBV12-3/TRBV12-4	TRBJ1-1	ASSLYGPPGAF
TRBV12-5	TRBJ2-5	ASGTKLAEETQY
TRBV7-2	TRBJ1-4	ASSEAGSSNEKLF
TRBV3-1/TRBV3-2	TRBJ2-7	ASSPQRGLY
TRBV7-7	TRBJ2-3	ASSLSAWDTQY
TRBV7-9	TRBJ1-6	ASSLPGGDSPLH
TRBV5-1	TRBJ2-1	ASSFTGGFLNEQF
TRBV10-1	TRBJ2-3	ASSEYGAGADTQY
TRBV6-6	TRBJ2-1	ASRAPQSLNEQF
TRBV12-5	TRBJ1-1	ASGPDSTLEAF
TRBV27	TRBJ2-7	ASTINVGRLYEQY
TRBV10-3	TRBJ2-7	AISESNRDYEQY
TRBV5-4	TRBJ2-1	ASSLDLIVRDEQF
TRBV5-1	TRBJ1-2	ASSLEPGQGYT
TRBV6-5	TRBJ2-6	ASSYGVGANVLT
TRBV18	TRBJ1-2	ASSPRNGYGYT
TRBV5-1	TRBJ2-5	ASSLTSGRQETQY
TRBV19	TRBJ1-1	ASRITYSSSTEAF
TRBV6-5	TRBJ2-4	ASSYSVALAKNIQY
TRBV27	TRBJ2-3	ASSFRGHTGTQY
TRBV5-6	TRBJ1-1	ASSLGTGPLGTEAF